This T cell receptor beta chain was captured in a study of regulatory T cells in long-lasting Graves disease. At the level of the study: Graves' cases, newly diagnosed, had used antithyroid drugs under 3 months. Study results and limitations: Tissue studied was limited to peripheral blood, excluding thyroid tissue.

To note about this clonotype: Its antigen remains unidentified.

The sample's time point: newly diagnosed GD, antithyroid drugs for less than 3 months. PBMC RNA served as the TCR library source. J lost 0 bases, V lost 3 bases, and 2 bases had no gene match. Germline lookup yields CDR1 SNHLY and CDR2 FYNNEI. This CDR3 region has 15 residues. The authors built TCR beta libraries using iRepertoire HTBI primers and Arm-PCR of CDR3 regions. From the multiplex PCR reads, TCRdb called clonotypes with MiXCR, one entry per CDR3 protein. Here the sample spans 620,000 or so distinct CDR3 sequences, roughly 15% being singletons. The same data also went into a second study, on T cells in Graves' hyperthyroidism and ophthalmopathy.

The clonotype comes from a woman in her twenties or thirties with Graves disease. J is TRBJ2-1 and V is TRBV2; 7 nucleotides match TRBD1. The sample consisted of peripheral blood mononuclear cells (PBMCs), taken at new diagnosis, from a patient treated with antithyroid drugs. CDR3 amino acids: CASSDSGGSYNEQFF. DNA of the CDR3: TGTGCCAGCAGTGACTCAGGGGGCTCCTACAATGAGCAGTTCTTC.